The entry that follows covers one T cell receptor (beta chain) sequence. The antigen is not known. 60 Vbeta and 13 Jbeta primers were used in PCR. The data were produced by immunoSEQ multiplex PCR, yet TCRdb's version contains in-frame clones alone and is incomplete. The sample carries more than 110,000 clones, 70% recorded once. The data originate from a study of cytomegalovirus exposure and HLA in healthy donors. Findings and limits, study-wide: Upon later analysis, TCR association rates were observed to vary by HLA locus, being highest for DRB1 and lowest for HLA-C.

Trimming left V 5 bases short and J 4 bases short, with 11 bases between. This CDR3 spans 13 amino acids. Germline V gene data show CDR1 as LNHDA and CDR2 as SQIVND (reference sequence). The V gene is TRBV19, the J gene TRBJ1-2; D gene unclear. The sample taken for sequencing was PBMCs. This receptor was taken from a woman in her fifties or sixties in good health and CMV-seropositive. DNA of the CDR3: TGTGCCAGTAGTGCAACTAGGGCCTATGGCTACACCTTC. This sequence encodes CASSATRAYGYTF.